This TCR beta chain was recovered during a study of T cell responses to AZD1222 COVID-19 vaccine. This CDR3 has 16 amino acids. V was cut by 2 bases and J by 6 bases, with 19 bases left in between. Germline CDR1 and CDR2: MDHEN and SYDVKM. Concerning this clone itself: Its cognate antigen is unknown.

Repertoires were generated with immunoSEQ multiplex PCR, while TCRdb's copy carries only in-frame clones and drops some. The data show about 180,000 clones, with 90% seen just once and approximately 4.2% held by the top ten. Findings and limits, study-wide: Baseline seropositivity characterized only a handful of AZD1222 recipients. CD4 TCRs associated with vaccination spanned spike, dominating at 160-218 and 743-854. Donors in the cohort were predominantly white British and more often female, and clonal diversity was possibly underestimated. Spike-specific TCR repertoires showed rising breadth and depth after two AZD1222 doses.

V gene TRBV28 combines with J gene TRBJ1-1, with D maybe TRBD1 (5 bases). The specimen was peripheral blood, collected 28 days after the second dose of the MenACWY control vaccine. This clonotype was obtained from an adult who received the MenACWY meningococcal vaccine as a control. CDR3 amino acids: CASSLRRNPGGPEAFF. The DNA of the CDR3 is TGTGCCAGCAGTTTACGACGAAATCCGGGGGGTCCTGAAGCTTTCTTT.